The entry that follows covers one TCR beta chain sequence. Genomic DNA template from tumor biopsies or peripheral blood, about 616 ng to 6,500 ng input. Germline V gives CDR1 SGHRS, CDR2 YFSETQ. The CDR3 totals 15 residues. The V and J ends lost 4 bases and 2 bases, in that order; junction bases with no gene match: 3. This record comes from a study of T cells in tumors after PD-1 blockade. Here immunoSEQ multiplex PCR was the method, and the copy in TCRdb shows in-frame clones only, minus some. The repertoire has about 14,000 clones, around four fifths of them found once; the top ten carry 25%. Sequenced here: PBMCs, sampled after anti-PD-1 treatment. The rearrangement joins TRBV5-1 to TRBJ2-1; 10 nucleotides agree with TRBD2. The source of this sequence is a human donor with basal cell carcinoma. Here the CDR3 reads CASSLTSGAYNEQFF. As DNA, the CDR3 is TGCGCCAGCAGCCTAACTAGCGGGGCCTACAATGAGCAGTTCTTC. Using reference TRBV5-1 and TRBJ2-1 for the parts outside the CDR3, the full variable domain is KAGVTQTPRYLIKTRGQQVTLSCSPISGHRSVSWYQQTPGQGLQFLFEYFSETQRNKGNFPGRFSGRQFSNSRSEMNVSTLELGDSALYLCASSLTSGAYNEQFFGPGTRLTVL.